The clone carrying this T cell receptor beta chain was counted once. As yet, its antigen is unknown. This sample is part of a study of T cells in tuberculosis. Study-level results: Active tuberculosis cases were adults; controls were adolescents.

Some clones are missing from TCRdb's copy, which holds only in-frame ones; the method was immunoSEQ multiplex PCR. This sample has more than 30,000 clones; roughly 94% occur once, and the top ten carry over 6.5%. The germline V and J ends were trimmed by 5 bases and 3 bases, with 14 bases remaining between them. CDR3 length equals 15 residues. Germline values: CDR1 SGHAT, CDR2 FQNNGV. Material for sequencing was PBMCs. The genes are TRBV11-2 and TRBJ1-3, with a possible D match to TRBD1 (6 bases). The TCR was taken from a donor between 5 and 29 years old with latent tuberculosis or without tuberculosis infection. The CDR3 nucleotides read TGTGCCAGCAGCCAGGGCGGGGGCGGTGGAAACACCATATATTTT. Its protein is CASSQGGGGGNTIYF. Based on the CDR3 plus reference TRBV11-2 and TRBJ1-3, the full variable domain is EAGVAQSPRYKIIEKRQSVAFWCNPISGHATLYWYQQILGQGPKLLIQFQNNGVVDDSQLPKDRFSAERLKGVDSTLKIQPAKLEDSAVYLCASSQGGGGGNTIYFGEGSWLTVV.